This T cell receptor beta chain was recovered during a study of CD8+ T cells in alopecia areata. The treatment: oral pan-JAK inhibitor, 5-10 mg twice daily. RNA, once extracted, was reverse transcribed into cDNA for use as the sequencing template. Sequenced by immunoSEQ multiplex PCR; TCRdb stores in-frame clones only, minus some. The profile shows tens of thousands of clones, 70% to 80% of them singletons. Germline assignment: CDR1 SGHTA and CDR2 FQGTGA. The CDR3 contains 17 residues. After removal of 6 bases from V and 0 bases from J, the junction contained 13 bases not matched to a gene. Sequences were derived from CD8+ T cells sorted from blood, sampled around week 46, from a patient treated with tofacitinib. The source is a human donor with alopecia areata. The genes are TRBV7-3 and TRBJ1-1; TRBD1 matches 7 bases. The CDR3 bases are TGTGCCAGCAGAGTTCCCCGGGACAGATTAATGAACACTGAAGCTTTCTTT. This codes for CASRVPRDRLMNTEAFF. Combining the CDR3 with reference TRBV7-3 and TRBJ1-1 gives the whole variable domain GAGVSQTPSNKVTEKGKYVELRCDPISGHTALYWYRQSLGQGPEFLIYFQGTGAADDSGLPNDRFFAVRPEGSVSTLKIQRTERGDSAVYLCASRVPRDRLMNTEAFFGQGTRLTVV.